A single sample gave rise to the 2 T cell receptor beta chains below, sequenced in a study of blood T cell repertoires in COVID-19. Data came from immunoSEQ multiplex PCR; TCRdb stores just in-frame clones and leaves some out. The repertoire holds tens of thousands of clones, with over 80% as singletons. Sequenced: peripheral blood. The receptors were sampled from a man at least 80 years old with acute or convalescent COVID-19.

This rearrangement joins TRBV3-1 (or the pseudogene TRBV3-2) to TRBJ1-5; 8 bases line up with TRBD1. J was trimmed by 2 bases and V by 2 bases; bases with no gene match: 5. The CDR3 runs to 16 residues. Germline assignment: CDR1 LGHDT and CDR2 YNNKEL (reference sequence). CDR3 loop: CASSQLRGQGNQPQHF. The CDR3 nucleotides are TGTGCCAGCAGCCAACTCCGGGGACAGGGCAATCAGCCCCAGCATTTT.

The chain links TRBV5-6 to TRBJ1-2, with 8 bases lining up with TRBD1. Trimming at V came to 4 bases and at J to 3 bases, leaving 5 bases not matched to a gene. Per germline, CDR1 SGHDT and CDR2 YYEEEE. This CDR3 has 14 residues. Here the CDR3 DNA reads TGTGCCAGCAGCAAACAGGACAGGGACTATGGCTACACCTTC. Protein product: CASSKQDRDYGYTF.